The clone carrying this TCR beta chain was counted once. This sample stems from a study of PD-1 blockade in classical Hodgkin lymphoma. CDR1 is LGHNA and CDR2 is YSLEER in the germline V gene. The CDR3 has 18 residues. The J segment lost 1 base and the V segment lost 2 bases, leaving 12 bases of the junction unmatched. Regarding time point: newly diagnosed, previously untreated cHL patient sample. It was by magnetic negative selection that CD4+ T cells were purified from thawed PBMCs. The repertoire was sequenced with immunoSEQ multiplex PCR; TCRdb's copy has only in-frame clones and lacks some. The data contain about 22,000 clones, roughly 89% of them singletons.

The sequence was obtained from a human donor with classical Hodgkin lymphoma. This chain connects TRBV4-3 to TRBJ1-1; 8 bases align to TRBD1. Sequencing was performed on CD4+ T cells from blood. This CDR3 reads CASSQSSGQGGGNTEAFF. CDR3 DNA: TGCGCCAGCAGCCAATCTTCTGGACAGGGCGGTGGGAACACTGAAGCTTTCTTT.